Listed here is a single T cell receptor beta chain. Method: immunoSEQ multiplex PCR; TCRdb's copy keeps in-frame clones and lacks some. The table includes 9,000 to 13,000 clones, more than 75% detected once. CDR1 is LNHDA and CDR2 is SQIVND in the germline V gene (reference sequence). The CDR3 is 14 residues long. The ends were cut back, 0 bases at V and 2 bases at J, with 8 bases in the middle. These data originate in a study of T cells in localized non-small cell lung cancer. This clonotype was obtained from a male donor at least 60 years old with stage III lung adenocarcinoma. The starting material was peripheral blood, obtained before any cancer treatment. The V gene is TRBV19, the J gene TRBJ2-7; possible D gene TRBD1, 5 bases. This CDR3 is CASSIDPTAYEQYF. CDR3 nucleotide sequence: TGTGCCAGTAGTATAGATCCGACAGCCTACGAGCAGTACTTC.